This T cell receptor (beta chain) appears in the sequencing data of a study of long-term antiretroviral therapy in people with HIV (dated by TCRdb to 2022 to 2024). Some background on the complete study: Collection of the earliest samples took place about a decade ahead of the 2015 WHO recommendation for immediate ART, at a time when ART was typically delayed until CD4 counts fell. From some 27 adults with confirmed HIV infection, the cohort provided roughly 200 cryopreserved PBMC samples, gathered serially across a mean of about six years (range 1-12). A retrospective serial study tested whether ART initiation and durable HIV suppression were associated with changes in peripheral blood TRB repertoire composition and diversity. About 35% of the 30 participants with HIV were female. No cross-contamination during QIAcube processing was shown when test extractions of a monoclonal T-cell line were performed alongside a few dozen polyclonal samples.

The CDR3 goes from the cysteine to the phenylalanine over 15 residues. Only CDR3 DNA is held: 45 bases, read in frame from base 1. The germline V gene provides CDR1 MNHNS and CDR2 SASEGT. V loses 3 bases of germline sequence and J loses 0 bases, and the interval between the two ends is 10 bases. On this clone itself: There is no known antigen for this receptor. No base-level quality is on record; no much larger clone is a single base apart.

The immunoSEQ hsTCRB v3.0 assay was used at survey level resolution to sequence the TRB variable region. TRB sequencing targeted a depth of 40,000-50,000 T-cell genomes per sample. An Illumina MiSeq with a v3 150-cycle kit was used to sequence the pooled TRB libraries. Per the authors' processing: Repertoire analysis ran in R within a reproducible Nextflow workflow covering QC, data transformation and analysis. LymphoSeq2, an R package for exploring AIRR-Seq data, was used to implement custom analyses. A handful of samples yielding fewer than 5000 total TRB sequences were excluded, leaving 188 analyzed HIV repertoires. Among the approximately 190 retained HIV repertoires, 55 to 65 were collected before ART initiation and some 130 after ART initiation. Repertoires were downsampled to 5000 TRB nucleotide sequences, with summary statistics averaged over 100 downsampling iterations. The analysis kept only TRB sequences whose CDR3 regions were at least seven amino acids long. Diversity was assessed using a clonality score derived from Shannon entropy and using the Gini coefficient. Repertoire networks linked the top 5000 CDR3 amino acid sequences whenever two sequences differed by an edit distance of one. For TRB CDR3 amino acid sequences, GLIPH2 was used to predict antigen specificity groups and MHC restriction. To flag known CMV, EBV, HIV or tissue antigen associations, CDR3 amino acid sequences were matched against VDJdb and McPAS-TCR. Pre-ART, post-ART and control groups were compared with Wilcoxon signed-rank tests and Holm-Bonferroni correction. The table comes from immuneACCESS by way of TCRdb, which keeps in-frame sequences with V and J called. Part of the clones is missing from these tables; in studies checked, under half for an unresolved V gene and the rest for unknown reasons. D and trimming come from the DNA, and the V and J calls and clone size come from that table. For this sample the table gives tens of thousands of clones, of which about 86% were detected only once. The ten largest make up 4% to 5% of the sample.

To be included, a participant needed at least one PBMC sample from before ART initiation plus at least two post-ART samples. Every participant with HIV received treatment in the United States of America. Cryopreserved samples of about 0.95-11 million PBMC were thawed and washed before DNA extraction. At the time of the earliest PBMC sample for each participant with HIV, ages ranged from 23 to 54 years. Per participant, PBMC samples came from 1-4 timepoints prior to ART initiation and 2-8 timepoints following ART initiation, for a median of 7 samples. Serial HIV viral load, CD4+ T-cell count, ART history and demographic data were obtained for every participant. A Qiagen kit on a QIAcube was used to extract genomic DNA from unsorted PBMC, with samples processed in batches of 12. The paper's findings and limits, for the study overall: Narrower CDR3 length ranges were observed in HIV repertoires than in controls, and an antigen-experienced repertoire with only a slight naive shift after ART was suggested by the network structure. Starting ART was linked to a significant rise in TRB diversity, yet even with long-term ART the diversity remained significantly lower than in transplant donor controls. At every time point, the repertoire was dominated by expanded TRB clones first identified before ART initiation, although this dominance fluctuated and, in many PLHIV, declined after ART. Limited PBMC availability meant only the TCR beta chain was sequenced, without alpha chain pairing. The samples span the years 2004 to 2017, and the ART regimens used at that time may not be as effective as current regimens. Because cell numbers in pre-ART samples were limited, unsorted PBMC were profiled instead of sorted CD4+ and CD8+ T cells. Inferences about post-ART repertoire changes are limited because no data were available on ART adherence, viral resistance or therapy changes.

The chain links TRBV6-1 with TRBJ2-3, with TRBD1 perhaps the D gene, on 5 matching bases. The sequenced sample was unsorted PBMCs, obtained 1.3 years after starting antiretroviral therapy. The TCR sequence derives from a man between 60 and 75 years old with HIV. The DNA reads TGTGCCAGCAGTGATACTGGACAAAGCACAGATACGCAGTATTTT. Its amino acids are CASSDTGQSTDTQYF.